The clone carrying this T cell receptor beta chain has a handful of counts. The entry originates in a study of T-cell reconstitution after alpha-beta-depleted transplantation in children. Per the germline V gene, CDR1 is DFQATT and CDR2 is SNEGSKA (reference sequence). V was pared by 1 base and J by 0 bases, with 3 bases of the junction left unmatched. CDR3 length: 17 residues. Preparing the TCRbeta library involved the use of unique molecular identifiers. In TCRdb, the PCR reads were re-called with MiXCR into one record per CDR3 protein. The table includes about 400,000 distinct CDR3 sequences, about a fifth detected once.

The rearrangement joins TRBV20-1 to TRBJ2-2; 12 positions agree with TRBD2. Here the sequenced sample was PBMCs from the stem cell graft donor, taken from the stem cell graft. This receptor was taken from a human donor who donated a stem cell graft to a child with acute myeloid leukemia. CDR3 DNA: TGCAGTGCTAGAGGGCTAGCGGGAGGGGCGAACACCGGGGAGCTGTTTTTT. It encodes CSARGLAGGANTGELFF.